This T cell receptor beta chain was captured in a study of blood T cells in healthy people across ages. There were healthy Caucasian individuals from Russia, aged about 6 to 95, serving as donors. Alongside a J-beta primer mix, a sample-barcoded 5' primer served in a second PCR lasting roughly 7 to 11 cycles. Every sample produced at least 2.5 million CDR3-containing paired-end reads. TCRdb ran MiXCR on the 5' RACE reads and lists one entry per CDR3 protein. The table lists 650,000 to 900,000 distinct CDR3 sequences, about 62% of them singletons. V was pared by 0 bases and J by 5 bases, with 10 bases between. The CDR3 sequence is 14 residues long. Germline loops: CDR1 SQVTM, CDR2 ANQGSEA.

The sample consisted of blood. This TCR was recovered from a man aged 25 to 45 in good health. The genes are TRBV29-1 and TRBJ1-4; weak D call: TRBD1 (5 bases). The CDR3, as DNA: TGCAGCGTTGAAGAGGTCAGGGTCAATGAAAAACTGTTTTTT. Amino acids: CSVEEVRVNEKLFF. The whole variable domain, filled in from reference TRBV29-1 and TRBJ1-4, reads SAVISQKPSRDICQRGTSLTIQCQVDSQVTMMFWYRQQPGQSLTLIATANQGSEATYESGFVIDKFPISRPNLTFSTLTVSNMSPEDSSIYLCSVEEVRVNEKLFFGSGTQLSVL.